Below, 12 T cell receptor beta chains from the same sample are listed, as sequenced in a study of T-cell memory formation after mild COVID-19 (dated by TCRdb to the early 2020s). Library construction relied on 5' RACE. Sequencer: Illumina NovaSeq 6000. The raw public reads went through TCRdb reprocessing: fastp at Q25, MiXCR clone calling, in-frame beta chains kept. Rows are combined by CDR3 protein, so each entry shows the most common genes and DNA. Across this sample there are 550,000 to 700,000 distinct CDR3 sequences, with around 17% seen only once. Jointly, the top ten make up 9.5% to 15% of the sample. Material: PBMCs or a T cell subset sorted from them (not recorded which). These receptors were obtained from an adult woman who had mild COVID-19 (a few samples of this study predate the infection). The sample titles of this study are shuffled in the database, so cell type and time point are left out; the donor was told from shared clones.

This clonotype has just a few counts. CDR3: CASSHRTSGANVLTF. The CDR3 DNA sequence: TGTGCCAGCAGTCACAGGACCTCTGGGGCCAACGTCCTGACTTTC. The chain uses TRBV12-3 or TRBV12-4 and TRBJ2-6; perhaps TRBD1 as D (5 bases). V lost 5 bases to trimming and J lost 0 bases, with 8 bases between them. CDR3 length equals 15 residues.

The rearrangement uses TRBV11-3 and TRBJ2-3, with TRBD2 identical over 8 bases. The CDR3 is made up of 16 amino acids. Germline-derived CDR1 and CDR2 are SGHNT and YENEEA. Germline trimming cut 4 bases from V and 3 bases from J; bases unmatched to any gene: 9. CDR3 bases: TGTGCCAGCAGCTCAGGGACTAGTTGGGCGACAGATACGCAGTATTTT. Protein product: CASSSGTSWATDTQYF.

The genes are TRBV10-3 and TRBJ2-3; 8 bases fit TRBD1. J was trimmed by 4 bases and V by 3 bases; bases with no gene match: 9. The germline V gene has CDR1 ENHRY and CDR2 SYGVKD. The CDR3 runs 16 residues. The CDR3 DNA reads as TGTGCCATCAGTGACCGGACAGGGCCCCATGCAGATACGCAGTATTTT. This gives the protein CAISDRTGPHADTQYF.

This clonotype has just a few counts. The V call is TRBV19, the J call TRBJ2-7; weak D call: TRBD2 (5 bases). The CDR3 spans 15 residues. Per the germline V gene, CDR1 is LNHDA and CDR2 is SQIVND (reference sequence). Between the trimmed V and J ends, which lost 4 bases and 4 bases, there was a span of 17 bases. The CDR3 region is CASSTHGRGLYEQYF. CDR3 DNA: TGTGCCAGTAGTACCCACGGACGAGGGTTGTACGAGCAGTACTTC. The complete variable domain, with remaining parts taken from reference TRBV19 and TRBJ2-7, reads DGGITQSPKYLFRKEGQNVTLSCEQNLNHDAMYWYRQDPGQGLRLIYYSQIVNDFQKGDIAEGYSVSREKKESFPLTVTSAQKNPTAFYLCASSTHGRGLYEQYFGPGTRLTVT.

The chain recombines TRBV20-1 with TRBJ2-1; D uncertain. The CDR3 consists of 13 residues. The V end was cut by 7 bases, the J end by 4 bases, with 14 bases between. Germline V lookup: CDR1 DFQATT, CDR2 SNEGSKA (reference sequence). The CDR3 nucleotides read TGCAGTGTAGAACCCACCAATTACAATGAGCAGTTCTTC. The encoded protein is CSVEPTNYNEQFF.

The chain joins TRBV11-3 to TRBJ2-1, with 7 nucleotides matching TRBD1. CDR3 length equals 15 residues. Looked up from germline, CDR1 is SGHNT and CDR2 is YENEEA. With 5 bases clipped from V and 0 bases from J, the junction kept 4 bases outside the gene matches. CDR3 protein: CASSTRQGSYNEQFF. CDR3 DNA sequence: TGTGCCAGCAGCACCAGACAGGGCTCCTACAATGAGCAGTTCTTC. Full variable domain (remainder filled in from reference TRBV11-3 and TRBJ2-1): EAGVVQSPRYKIIEKKQPVAFWCNPISGHNTLYWYLQNLGQGPELLIRYENEEAVDDSQLPKDRFSAERLKGVDSTLKIQPAELGDSAVYLCASSTRQGSYNEQFFGPGTRLTVL.

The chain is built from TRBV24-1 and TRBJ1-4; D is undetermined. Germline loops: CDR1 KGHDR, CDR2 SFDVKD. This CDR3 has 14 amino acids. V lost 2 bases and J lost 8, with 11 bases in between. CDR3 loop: CATSDSSPVEKLFF. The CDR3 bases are TGTGCCACCAGTGATTCCAGCCCGGTGGAAAAACTGTTTTTT.

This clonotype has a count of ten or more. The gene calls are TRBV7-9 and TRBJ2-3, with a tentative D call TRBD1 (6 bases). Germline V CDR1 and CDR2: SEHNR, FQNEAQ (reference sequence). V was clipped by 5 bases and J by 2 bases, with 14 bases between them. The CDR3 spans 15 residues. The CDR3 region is CASSEVAGATDTQYF. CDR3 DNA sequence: TGTGCCAGCAGCGAGGTGGCAGGGGCCACAGATACGCAGTATTTT.

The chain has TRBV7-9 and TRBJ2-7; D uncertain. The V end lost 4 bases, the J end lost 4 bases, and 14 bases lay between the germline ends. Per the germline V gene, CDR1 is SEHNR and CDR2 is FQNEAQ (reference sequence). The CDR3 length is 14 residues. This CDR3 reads CASSSGRLWYEQYF. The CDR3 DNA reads TGTGCCAGCAGCTCGGGTCGATTGTGGTACGAGCAGTACTTC.

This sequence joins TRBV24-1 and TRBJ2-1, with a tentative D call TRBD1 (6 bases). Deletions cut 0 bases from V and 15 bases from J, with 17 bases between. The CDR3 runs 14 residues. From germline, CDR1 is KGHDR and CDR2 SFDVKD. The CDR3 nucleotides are TGTGCCACCAGTGATTTGCGTTTTGGCAGGGGCCTGTTCTTC. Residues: CATSDLRFGRGLFF.

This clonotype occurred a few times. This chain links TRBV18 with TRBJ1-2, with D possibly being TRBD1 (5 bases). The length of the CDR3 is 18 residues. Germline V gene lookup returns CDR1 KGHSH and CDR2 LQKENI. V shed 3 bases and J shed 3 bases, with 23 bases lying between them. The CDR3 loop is CASSPTFSDGDPHYGYTF. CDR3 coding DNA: TGTGCCAGCTCACCTACCTTTTCGGACGGGGACCCTCACTATGGCTACACCTTC. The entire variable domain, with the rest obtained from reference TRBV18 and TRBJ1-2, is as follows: NAGVMQNPRHLVRRRGQEARLRCSPMKGHSHVYWYRQLPEEGLKFMVYLQKENIIDESGMPKERFSAEFPKEGPSILRIQQVVRGDSAAYFCASSPTFSDGDPHYGYTFGSGTRLTVV.

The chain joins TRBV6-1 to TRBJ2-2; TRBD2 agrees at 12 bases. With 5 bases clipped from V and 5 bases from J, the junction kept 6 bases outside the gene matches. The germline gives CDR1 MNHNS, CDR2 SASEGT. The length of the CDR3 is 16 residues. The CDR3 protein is CASSSTSGGPTGELFF. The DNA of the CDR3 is TGTGCCAGCAGTTCCACTAGCGGGGGGCCAACCGGGGAGCTGTTTTTT.